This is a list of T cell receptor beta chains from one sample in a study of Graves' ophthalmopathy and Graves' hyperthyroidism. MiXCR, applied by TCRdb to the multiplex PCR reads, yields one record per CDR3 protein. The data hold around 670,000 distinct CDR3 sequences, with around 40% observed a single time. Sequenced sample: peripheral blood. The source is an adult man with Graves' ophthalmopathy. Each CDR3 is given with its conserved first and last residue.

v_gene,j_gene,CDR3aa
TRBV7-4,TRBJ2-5,CAMGRAERQETQYF
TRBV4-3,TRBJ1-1,CASSQDGKEAFF
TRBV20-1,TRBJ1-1,CSAPKQGSEAFF
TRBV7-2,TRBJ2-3,CASTPIHQTGGDTDTQYF
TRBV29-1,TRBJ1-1,CSLEGRGTEAFF
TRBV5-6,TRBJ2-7,CASSQTEVYEQYF
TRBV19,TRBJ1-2,CASSPPPQGHYGYTF
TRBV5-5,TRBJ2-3,CASSSNSGLTDTQYF
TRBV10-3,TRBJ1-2,CASSEAGSYGYTF
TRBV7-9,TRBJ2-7,CASSRGQGDSEQYF
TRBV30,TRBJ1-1,CAWTQGRDTEAFF
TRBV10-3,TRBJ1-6,CASSDGWTGPNSPPHF
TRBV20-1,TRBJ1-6,CSARDPRQHSPLHF
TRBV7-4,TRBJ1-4,CASSQDGGGTATNEKLFF
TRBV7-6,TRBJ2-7,CASSYSGTEQYF
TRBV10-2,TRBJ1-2,CASRQRSTGFVGYTF
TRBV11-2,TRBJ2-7,CASSFGPSSYEQYF
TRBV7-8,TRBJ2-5,CASSLDAGGGTQYF
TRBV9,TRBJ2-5,CASNGGGGAGETQYF
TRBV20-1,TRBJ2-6,CSARELGSGANVLTF
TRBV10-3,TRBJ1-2,CAISEADRGYTF
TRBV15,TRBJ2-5,CATSREGRGSQETQYF
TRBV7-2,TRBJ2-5,CASRLQLQETQYF
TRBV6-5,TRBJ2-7,CASSYQQATTYEQYF
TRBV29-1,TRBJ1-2,CSVEGRRETYGYTF
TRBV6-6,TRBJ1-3,CASSPAGGYTIYF
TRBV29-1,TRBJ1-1,CSVGRQGRNTEAFF
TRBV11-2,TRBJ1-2,CASRRGQGGFYGYTF
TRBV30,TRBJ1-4,CAWSDPPQTATNEKLFF
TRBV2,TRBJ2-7,CASSLAGDPYEQYF
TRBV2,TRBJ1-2,CACSARQGDYGYTF
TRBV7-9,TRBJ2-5,CAVSGTGDQETQYF
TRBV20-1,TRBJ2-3,CSARPGLAGSTDTQYF
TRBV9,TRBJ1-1,CASSQERRGKAFF
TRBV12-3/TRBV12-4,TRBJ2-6,CASSFLGQAPFGANVLTF
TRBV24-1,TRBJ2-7,CATSDTYEQYF
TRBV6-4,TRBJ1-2,CASSKTGVYDYTF
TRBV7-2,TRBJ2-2,CASSSSGSRTGELFF
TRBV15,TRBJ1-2,CTTSRDYAGTYGYTF
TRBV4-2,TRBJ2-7,CASSTWAGPYEQYF
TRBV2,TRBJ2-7,CASNLSVEDGRAVEQYF
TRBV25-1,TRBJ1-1,CASSFLFRVNTEAFF
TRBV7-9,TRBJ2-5,CASSLAVLGETQYF
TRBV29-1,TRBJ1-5,CSAQGPGTGDQPQHF
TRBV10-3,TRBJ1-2,CAISESPAGHGSYGYTF
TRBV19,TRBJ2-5,CASSRAIVETQYF
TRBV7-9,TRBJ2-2,CASSHGRNTGELFF
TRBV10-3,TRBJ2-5,CAIRRETQYF
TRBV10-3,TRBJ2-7,CAIAPGQGAGEQYF
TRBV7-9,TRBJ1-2,CASSYGGAGNGYTF
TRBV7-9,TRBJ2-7,CASSSMALGRLTFPFEQYF
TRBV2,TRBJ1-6,CASSPNHRASFHF
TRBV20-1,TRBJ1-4,CSARDPGKREKLFF
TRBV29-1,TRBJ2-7,CSNSDSPFSYEQYF
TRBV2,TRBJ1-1,CANKTEQGGEAFF
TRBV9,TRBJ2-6,CASSVSSGANVLTF
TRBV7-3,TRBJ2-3,CASSSGLETDTQYF
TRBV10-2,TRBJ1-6,CASSDPGGFGAPLHF
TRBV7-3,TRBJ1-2,CASSPRRNGYTF
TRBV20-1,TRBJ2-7,CSASRAEQYF